This TCR beta chain stems from a study of blood T cell repertoires in COVID-19. This CDR3 has 14 amino acids. Germline V gives CDR1 GTSNPN, CDR2 SVGIG (reference sequence). The ends lost 4 bases at V and 3 bases at J; junction bases unmatched: 3. Sequencing used immunoSEQ multiplex PCR; TCRdb keeps in-frame clones, though not all of them. This table holds some 350,000 clones, over 80% found once. The receptor was isolated from a man aged 25-40 years who had recovered from COVID-19. The sequenced sample was PBMCs or T cells enriched from blood (not recorded which). V is TRBV30 and J is TRBJ2-5, with TRBD2 matching 12 bases. The CDR3 region is CAWTSGGAKETQYF. CDR3 DNA: TGTGCCTGGACTAGCGGGGGGGCCAAAGAGACCCAGTACTTC.